What follows describes a single T cell receptor (beta chain). Its antigen is not yet known. Per-nucleotide qualities are absent, and no much larger clonotype sits a single base away. This sample was taken from a study of blood T cell repertoires in COVID-19 (dated by TCRdb to 2018 to 2020). For context, the study as a whole: The collaborator samples originated in the United States, Italy and Spain and spanned the acute and convalescent phases of COVID-19. The material from the prospective study consisted of cDNA or gDNA derived from T cells, B-cell-depleted T cells, or PBMCs. The dataset comprised deeply sampled blood TCRbeta repertoires from subjects exposed to, actively infected with, or recovered from COVID-19. The repertoires were released in a freely available public database intended as a resource for research on the immune response to SARS-CoV-2. Samples were obtained from the ongoing ImmuneRACE study (first 160 participants) and from over a thousand subjects provided by 6 global collaborators. The sample metadata nearly always contained a de-identified subject ID, COVID-19 status, age in years and sex. Where available, HLA class I and class II types were obtained from metadata supplied by the sample provider rather than from assay-based typing. Broad study findings and their caveats: How much clinical and demographic metadata was included differed by source and by participant, and the metadata was provided uncurated.

The immunoSEQ Assay, a bias-controlled multiplex PCR, was used to amplify TCRbeta CDR3 regions from genomic DNA. Regarding the original processing steps: The number of nucleated cells in each sample was estimated by amplification of reference gene primers within the assay. Sequence reads were collapsed and filtered to measure the absolute abundance of every unique TCRbeta CDR3 rearrangement. For each sample, productive Simpson clonality was calculated as the square root of Simpson's diversity index over productive rearrangements. The table was pulled from immuneACCESS by TCRdb, which kept in-frame rearrangements only. Such tables lose some clones; where checked, under half of the loss comes from unresolved V genes, and the rest has no known cause. Clone size and the V and J calls come from that table; the DNA yielded D and trimming. Within this sample are around 260,000 clones, with roughly 88% of them counted one time only. The ten largest make up roughly a tenth of the sample.

In Seattle, one collaborating source enrolled patients while the infection was active and tracked those patients longitudinally over the course of disease. Whole blood was collected in K2EDTA tubes by collaborating institutions according to the institutions' own protocols. For TCRbeta analysis, collaborators shipped samples as frozen whole blood, isolated PBMCs, or DNA extracted from either of those sample types. V and J are trimmed by 1 base and 7 bases, and the gene matches miss 3 bases of the junction. Via the germline V gene, CDR1 is KGHSH and CDR2 LQKENI. The CDR3, from cysteine to phenylalanine, totals 13 residues. Left in the record is the CDR3 DNA by itself, 39 bases read in frame from the first base.

The TCR originated in a woman aged 70-85 years with COVID-19, enrolled during active disease. The specimen was peripheral blood. This receptor chain uses TRBV18 and TRBJ1-2; 7 nucleotides in the junction match TRBD1. The DNA reads as follows: TGTGCCAGCTCACCACAGGGGGCGGCTGGCTACACCTTC. Translated, it gives CASSPQGAAGYTF.